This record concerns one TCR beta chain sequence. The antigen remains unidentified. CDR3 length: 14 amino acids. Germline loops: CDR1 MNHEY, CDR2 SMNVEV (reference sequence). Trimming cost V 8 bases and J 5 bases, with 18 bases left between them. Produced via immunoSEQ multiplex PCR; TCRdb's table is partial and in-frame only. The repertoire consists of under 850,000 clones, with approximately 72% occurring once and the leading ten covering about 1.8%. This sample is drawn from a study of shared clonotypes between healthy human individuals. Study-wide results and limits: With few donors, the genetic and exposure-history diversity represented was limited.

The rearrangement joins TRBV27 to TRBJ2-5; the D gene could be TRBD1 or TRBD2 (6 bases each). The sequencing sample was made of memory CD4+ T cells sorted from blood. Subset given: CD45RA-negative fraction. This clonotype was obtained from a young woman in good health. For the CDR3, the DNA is TGTGCCAGCGGGAAGCTAGGGGGGAAGGAGACCCAGTACTTC. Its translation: CASGKLGGKETQYF.